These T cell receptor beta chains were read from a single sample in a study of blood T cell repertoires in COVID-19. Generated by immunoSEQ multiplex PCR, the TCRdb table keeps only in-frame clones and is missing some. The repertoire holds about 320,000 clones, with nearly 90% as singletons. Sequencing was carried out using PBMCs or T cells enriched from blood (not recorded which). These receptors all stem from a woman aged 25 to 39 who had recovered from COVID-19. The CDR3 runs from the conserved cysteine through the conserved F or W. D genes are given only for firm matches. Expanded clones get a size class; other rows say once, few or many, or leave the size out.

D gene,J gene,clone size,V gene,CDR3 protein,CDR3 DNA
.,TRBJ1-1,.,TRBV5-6,CASSLAGSSLNTEAFF,TGTGCCAGCAGCTTGGCAGGGTCCAGCTTGAACACTGAAGCTTTCTTT
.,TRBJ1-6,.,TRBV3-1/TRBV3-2,CASSQAGPDTDRSPLHF,TGTGCCAGCAGCCAAGCTGGCCCAGACACCGACCGTTCACCCCTCCACTTT
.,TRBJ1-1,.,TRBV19,CASGLLANEAFF,TGTGCCTCCGGTTTATTAGCGAATGAAGCTTTCTTT
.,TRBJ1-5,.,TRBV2,CATGSNEDQPQHF,TGTGCCACCGGATCAAATGAGGATCAGCCCCAGCATTTT
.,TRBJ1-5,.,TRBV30,CAWRGGQSQPQHF,TGTGCCTGGAGGGGCGGACAGAGCCAGCCCCAGCATTTT
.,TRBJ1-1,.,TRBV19,CASTRGGEAFF,TGTGCCAGTACCCGGGGAGGTGAAGCTTTCTTT
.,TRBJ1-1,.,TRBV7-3,CASSPYGGVAFF,TGTGCCAGCAGCCCATACGGGGGGGTTGCTTTCTTT
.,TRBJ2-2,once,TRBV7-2,CASSTLPNTGELFF,TGTGCCAGCAGCACCCTACCAAACACCGGGGAGCTGTTTTTT
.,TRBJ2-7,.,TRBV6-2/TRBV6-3,CASSYQKQGQYF,TGTGCCAGCAGTTACCAAAAACAGGGGCAGTACTTC
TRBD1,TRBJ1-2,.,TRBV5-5,CASSPPQGGGYGYTF,TGTGCCAGCAGCCCACCCCAGGGGGGTGGCTATGGCTACACCTTC
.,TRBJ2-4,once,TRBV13,CASSPTQGSIQYF,TGTGCCAGCAGCCCTACACAGGGTAGCATTCAGTACTTC
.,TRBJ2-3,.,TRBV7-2,CASSLARADTQYF,TGTGCCAGCAGCTTAGCCCGGGCAGATACGCAGTATTTT
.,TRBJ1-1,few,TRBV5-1,CASNNRANTEAFF,TGCGCCAGCAATAACAGGGCTAACACTGAAGCTTTCTTT
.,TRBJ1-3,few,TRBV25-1,CASSGFDGKAGNTIYF,TGTGCCAGCAGTGGATTCGACGGGAAGGCTGGAAACACCATATATTTT
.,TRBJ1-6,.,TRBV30,CAWSKQVSPLHF,TGTGCCTGGAGCAAACAGGTGTCACCCCTCCACTTT
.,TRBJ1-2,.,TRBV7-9,CATTGDYTF,TGTGCCACTACGGGGGACTACACCTTC
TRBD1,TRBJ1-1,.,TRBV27,CASTQTGWGAEAFF,TGTGCCAGCACCCAGACAGGGTGGGGAGCTGAAGCTTTCTTT
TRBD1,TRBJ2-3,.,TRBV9,CASSPFDRVGRDTQYF,TGTGCCAGCAGCCCCTTCGACAGGGTGGGGAGAGATACGCAGTATTTT
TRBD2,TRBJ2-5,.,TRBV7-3,CASSLRAGGETQYF,TGTGCCAGCAGCTTAAGGGCGGGAGGAGAGACCCAGTACTTC
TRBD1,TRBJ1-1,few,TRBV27,CASSAPTGRAFF,TGTGCCAGCAGCGCCCCGACAGGGCGAGCTTTCTTT
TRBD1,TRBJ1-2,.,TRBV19,CASSIETGYRGYTF,TGTGCCAGTAGTATAGAGACAGGGTACCGCGGCTACACCTTC
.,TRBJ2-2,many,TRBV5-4,CASSLRGNTGELFF,TGTGCCAGCAGCTTGCGGGGTAACACCGGGGAGCTGTTTTTT
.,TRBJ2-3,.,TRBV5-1,CASSLGGLTTADTQYF,TGCGCCAGCAGCTTGGGCGGCCTCACAACGGCGGATACGCAGTATTTT
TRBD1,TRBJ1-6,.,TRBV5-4,CASSRGQGIESPLHF,TGTGCCAGCAGCCGGGGACAGGGGATAGAATCACCCCTCCACTTT
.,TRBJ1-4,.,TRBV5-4,CASSATGNNEKLFF,TGTGCCAGCAGCGCGACAGGAAACAATGAAAAACTGTTTTTT
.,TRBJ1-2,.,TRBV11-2,CASSSGTTYGYTF,TGTGCCAGCAGCTCGGGGACAACCTATGGCTACACCTTC
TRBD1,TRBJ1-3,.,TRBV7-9,CATFGDRGAGNTIYF,TGTGCCACCTTCGGAGACAGGGGCGCTGGAAACACCATATATTTT
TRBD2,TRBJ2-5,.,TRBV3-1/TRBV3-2,CASSQGSGGGTKTQYF,TGTGCCAGCAGCCAAGGTAGCGGGGGGGGGACGAAGACCCAGTACTTC
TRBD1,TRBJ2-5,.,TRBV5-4,CASSPRDRVGETQYF,TGTGCCAGCAGCCCCCGGGACAGGGTGGGGGAGACCCAGTACTTC
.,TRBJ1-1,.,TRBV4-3,CASSQTLRGQNTEAFF,TGCGCCAGCAGCCAAACGCTCAGGGGCCAGAACACTGAAGCTTTCTTT
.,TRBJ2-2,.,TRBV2,CASSDYLNTGELFF,TGTGCCAGCAGTGATTACTTAAACACCGGGGAGCTGTTTTTT
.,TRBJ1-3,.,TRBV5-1,CASSLDRGSGNTIYF,TGCGCCAGCAGCTTGGATCGGGGTTCGGGAAACACCATATATTTT
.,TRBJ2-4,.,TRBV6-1,CASSDIQGRAKNIQYF,TGTGCCAGCAGTGATATACAGGGCCGGGCCAAAAACATTCAGTACTTC
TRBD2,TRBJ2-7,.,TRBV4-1,CASSQLLGLAGGAYEQYF,TGCGCCAGCAGCCAACTCCTGGGTCTGGCGGGGGGAGCCTACGAGCAGTACTTC
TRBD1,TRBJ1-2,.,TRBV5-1,CASSPDRGPLLGYTF,TGCGCCAGCAGCCCCGACAGGGGGCCTCTGTTGGGCTACACCTTC
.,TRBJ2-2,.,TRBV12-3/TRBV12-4,CASSLHRGELFF,TGTGCCAGCAGTTTACACCGGGGGGAGCTGTTTTTT
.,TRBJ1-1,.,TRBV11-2,CASSRPAGLVEAFF,TGTGCCAGCAGCCGCCCGGCGGGGTTGGTTGAAGCTTTCTTT
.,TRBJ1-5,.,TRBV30,CAWSQGSPNQPQHF,TGTGCCTGGAGCCAGGGGTCCCCCAATCAGCCCCAGCATTTT
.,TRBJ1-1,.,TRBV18,CASFLGTNTEAFF,TGTGCCAGCTTTCTCGGGACAAACACTGAAGCTTTCTTT
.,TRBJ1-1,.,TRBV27,CASSLQRGNTEAFF,TGTGCCAGCAGTTTACAACGCGGTAACACTGAAGCTTTCTTT
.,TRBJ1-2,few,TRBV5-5,CASSWSGGRDNYGYTF,TGTGCCAGCAGCTGGAGCGGGGGGCGGGATAACTATGGCTACACCTTC
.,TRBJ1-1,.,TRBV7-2,CASSLNYPQLSTEAFF,TGTGCCAGCAGCTTAAATTATCCACAGTTAAGCACTGAAGCTTTCTTT
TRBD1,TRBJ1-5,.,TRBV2,CASSRTGINQPQHF,TGTGCCAGCAGTCGGACAGGAATTAATCAGCCCCAGCATTTT
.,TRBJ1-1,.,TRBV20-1,CSAKRGTEAFF,TGCAGTGCTAAGAGGGGGACTGAAGCTTTCTTT
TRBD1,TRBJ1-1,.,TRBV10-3,CAIRGQVGDTEAFF,TGTGCCATCAGGGGACAGGTGGGGGACACTGAAGCTTTCTTT
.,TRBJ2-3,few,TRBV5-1,CASSFALTRNTQYF,TGCGCCAGCAGCTTTGCTCTCACCAGGAATACGCAGTATTTT
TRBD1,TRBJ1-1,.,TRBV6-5,CASSDRGMNTEAFF,TGTGCCAGCTCTGACAGGGGGATGAACACTGAAGCTTTCTTT
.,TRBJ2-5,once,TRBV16,CASTAQGGETQYF,TGTGCCAGCACCGCACAGGGTGGAGAGACCCAGTACTTC
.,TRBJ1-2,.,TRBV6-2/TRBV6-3,CASSYPEQSYGYTF,TGTGCCAGCAGTTACCCGGAGCAGTCGTATGGCTACACCTTC
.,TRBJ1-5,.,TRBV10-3,CAISDLAGNQPQHF,TGTGCCATCAGTGATTTGGCGGGGAATCAGCCCCAGCATTTT